Below, 25 T cell receptor beta chains from the same sample are listed, as sequenced in a study of blood T cell repertoires in COVID-19. Assay: immunoSEQ multiplex PCR; the TCRdb copy retains only in-frame clones and omits some. The repertoire includes 200,000 or so clones, 86% of them detected once, and about 3.8% sits in the top ten. Sample: PBMCs or T cells enriched from blood (not recorded which). The source is a woman in her forties with acute COVID-19.

The rearrangement joins TRBV7-3 to TRBJ2-2; a weak D match, TRBD1 (6 bases). The CDR3 extends over 15 amino acids. Trimming shortened V by 5 bases and J by 5 bases, and 15 bases separated the two germline ends. The germline CDR1 and CDR2 sequences are SGHTA and FQGTGA. The CDR3 DNA reads TGTGCCAGCAGCCCGCCTGCAGGGGAGACCGGGGAGCTGTTTTTT. The encoded protein is CASSPPAGETGELFF.

This chain uses TRBV27 with TRBJ1-2, with 7 bases lining up with TRBD1. The CDR3 runs 13 residues. With V trimmed by 2 bases and J by 8 bases, 5 bases remained unmatched. CDR1 is MNHEY and CDR2 is SMNVEV in the germline V gene (reference sequence). In DNA, the CDR3 is TGTGCCAGCAGTTTAGCCCGACAGGGAGGCTACACCTTC. This sequence encodes CASSLARQGGYTF.

The chain has TRBV21-1 and TRBJ1-5. TRBV21-1 has pseudogene status. This CDR3 spans 17 amino acids. The CDR3 region is CASSKVGGGCGNQPQHF. The CDR3 coding sequence is TGTGCCAGCAGCAAAGTGGGGGGAGGGTGCGGGAATCAGCCCCAGCATTTT.

This chain connects TRBV24-1 to TRBJ2-7, with TRBD2 matching 9 bases. The germline gives CDR1 KGHDR, CDR2 SFDVKD. With 10 bases clipped from V and 8 bases from J, the junction kept 17 bases outside the gene matches. The CDR3 runs to 15 residues. The CDR3 reads CATPENHAGGPKQYF. The CDR3 nucleotides are TGTGCCACACCAGAGAACCATGCGGGAGGGCCGAAGCAGTACTTC.

V usage is TRBV28 and J usage is TRBJ2-2; D perhaps matches TRBD2 (5 bases). Per germline, CDR1 MDHEN and CDR2 SYDVKM. V was cut by 6 bases and J by 5 bases, with 10 bases left in between. This CDR3 region has 13 residues. The CDR3 nucleotides read TGTGCCAGCAGAGTTCCGGGAACCGGGGAGCTGTTTTTT. Amino acid sequence: CASRVPGTGELFF.

This sequence joins TRBV19 and TRBJ1-6, with D unresolved. CDR1 and CDR2 from the germline V gene are LNHDA and SQIVND (reference sequence). V gave up 6 bases and J gave up 3 bases, with 12 bases separating them. The length of the CDR3 is 15 residues. This CDR3 reads CASRYSYDYNSPLHF. The CDR3 nucleotides read TGTGCCAGTAGATACAGCTATGACTATAATTCACCCCTCCACTTT.

V is TRBV9 and J is TRBJ2-5; 8 bases align to TRBD1. This CDR3 has 16 residues. The germline gives CDR1 SGDLS, CDR2 YYNGEE. V dropped 4 bases and J dropped 4; count of bases not matched to a gene: 12. Written as DNA, the CDR3 is TGTGCCAGCAGCACGGCTTCCAGGGGGCAGGGAGAGACCCAGTACTTC. Translation gives CASSTASRGQGETQYF.

This clone was seen once. V and J are TRBV18 and TRBJ2-7; TRBD1 aligns across 7 bases. J gave up 4 bases and V 3 bases, and 9 bases lay outside the gene matches. Germline V lookup: CDR1 KGHSH, CDR2 LQKENI. CDR3 length: 15 residues. CDR3 coding DNA: TGTGCCAGCTCACCTTCTTTAGGGGGCACGTACGAGCAGTACTTC. Its translation is CASSPSLGGTYEQYF.

The rearrangement joins TRBV7-2 to TRBJ1-5, with D possibly matching TRBD1 (6 bases). The CDR3 has 14 residues. The ends were cut back, 4 bases at V and 7 bases at J, with 14 bases in the middle. CDR1 SGHTA and CDR2 FQGNSA come from the germline V gene. CDR3: CASSSRQVGQPQHF. The CDR3 nucleotides read TGTGCCAGCAGCTCACGACAGGTTGGCCAGCCCCAGCATTTT.

The rearrangement links TRBV4-1 to TRBJ2-2, with D perhaps matching TRBD1 (6 bases). This CDR3 contains 15 residues. V was clipped by 3 bases and J by 0 bases, with 8 bases between them. Germline V lookup: CDR1 MGHRA, CDR2 YSYEKL. In DNA, the CDR3 is TGCGCCAGCAGCCAGGGGGCGGCGAACACCGGGGAGCTGTTTTTT. This gives the protein CASSQGAANTGELFF.

This chain connects TRBV4-2 to TRBJ2-5; TRBD2 aligns across 16 bases. This CDR3 is 18 amino acids long. Germline loops: CDR1 LGHNA, CDR2 YNFKEQ. V trimming: 0 bases; J trimming: 6 bases; junction bases outside the gene matches: 7. CDR3 nucleotides: TGTGCCAGCAGCCAAGACCTTGGGACTAGCGGGAGGGGGAAGACCCAGTACTTC. Amino acids: CASSQDLGTSGRGKTQYF.

This chain joins TRBV13 and TRBJ1-2; D call uncertain. Germline V gene sequence: CDR1 PRHDT, CDR2 FYEKMQ (reference sequence). The CDR3 runs to 14 residues. With 1 base removed from V and 6 bases from J, the gap between germline ends came to 12 bases. Here the CDR3 reads CASSLVPFPDGYTF. The CDR3 region has the DNA TGTGCCAGCAGCTTAGTACCCTTTCCAGATGGCTACACCTTC.

The gene calls are TRBV7-9 and TRBJ1-1; tentatively, D is TRBD1 (6 bases). V was shortened by 7 bases and J by 5 bases, with 23 bases between the two germline ends. Germline lookup yields CDR1 SEHNR and CDR2 FQNEAQ (reference sequence). The length of the CDR3 is 16 residues. CDR3 residues: CASTATGTPYKTEAFF. In DNA form, the CDR3 reads TGTGCCAGCACTGCAACCGGGACACCTTATAAGACTGAAGCTTTCTTT.

The chain recombines TRBV18 with TRBJ2-7; D possibly corresponds to TRBD2 (6 bases). The germline V gene has CDR1 KGHSH and CDR2 LQKENI. V lost 1 base to trimming and J lost 5 bases, with 24 bases between them. The CDR3 contains 18 residues. CDR3 coding DNA: TGTGCCAGCTCACCACTCCAGCCAAAGGGACTCGGGCTAAACGAGCAGTACTTC. The encoded protein is CASSPLQPKGLGLNEQYF.

This sequence joins TRBV28 and TRBJ2-6; D is perhaps TRBD1 (5 bases). Germline values: CDR1 MDHEN, CDR2 SYDVKM. Trimming shortened V by 3 bases and J by 4 bases, and 7 bases separated the two germline ends. The CDR3 is 14 residues long. The CDR3 is CASSFRVGANVLTF. The CDR3 nucleotides read TGTGCCAGCAGTTTCAGGGTAGGGGCCAACGTCCTGACTTTC.

The rearrangement uses TRBV5-1 and TRBJ2-5; no firm D call. V was cut by 0 bases and J by 6 bases, with 12 bases left in between. Germline CDR1 SGHRS, CDR2 YFSETQ. The CDR3 contains 14 residues. The CDR3 DNA is TGCGCCAGCAGCTTGGAAAGGCCTGGGCAGACCCAGTACTTC. It codes for CASSLERPGQTQYF.

This clone was recorded a few times. The chain combines TRBV5-6 with TRBJ1-2; 7 bases are a match to TRBD1. CDR1 SGHDT and CDR2 YYEEEE come from the germline V gene. The CDR3 is made up of 14 amino acids. V lost 4 bases, J lost 6 bases, and 9 bases stayed unmatched. Here the CDR3 DNA reads TGTGCCAGCAGCCAGGGGACAGCTACCGATGGCTACACCTTC. This sequence encodes CASSQGTATDGYTF.

The J gene is TRBJ2-1, the V gene TRBV15, with TRBD1 identical over 9 bases. The CDR3 is 14 residues long. CDR1 and CDR2 from the germline V gene are LNHNV and YYDKDF (reference sequence). V shed 5 bases and J 7 bases; nucleotides not matched to a gene: 6. CDR3 sequence (DNA): TGTGCCACCAGCTGGACAGGGGCTCGGAATGAGCAGTTCTTC. This codes for CATSWTGARNEQFF.

The chain links TRBV28 to TRBJ1-3; maybe TRBD1 (5 bases). The germline CDR1 and CDR2 sequences are MDHEN and SYDVKM. The CDR3 has 15 residues. The germline V and J ends were trimmed by 7 bases and 0 bases, with 13 bases remaining between them. The CDR3 loop reads CASIERGLSGNTIYF. The CDR3 DNA reads TGTGCCAGCATTGAACGGGGACTCTCTGGAAACACCATATATTTT. Combining the CDR3 with reference TRBV28 and TRBJ1-3 gives the whole variable domain DVKVTQSSRYLVKRTGEKVFLECVQDMDHENMFWYRQDPGLGLRLIYFSYDVKMKEKGDIPEGYSVSREKKERFSLILESASTNQTSMYLCASIERGLSGNTIYFGEGSWLTVV.

The chain recombines TRBV5-1 with TRBJ2-7, with TRBD2 identical over 9 bases. The CDR3 loop spans 15 amino acids. Germline CDR1 SGHRS, CDR2 YFSETQ. J gave up 7 bases and V 5 bases, and 13 bases lay outside the gene matches. The CDR3: CASRVSSGRNYEQYF. The CDR3 DNA reads as TGCGCCAGCAGGGTTTCCAGCGGGAGGAATTATGAGCAGTACTTC.

CDR3 DNA: TGTGCCAGCTCAGAGAGTACGGGGCGGGGGACTGAAGCTTTCTTT. It codes for CASSESTGRGTEAFF. The gene calls are TRBV18 and TRBJ1-1, with a weak D call TRBD1 (5 bases). This CDR3 is 15 amino acids long. Germline-derived CDR1 and CDR2 are KGHSH and LQKENI. The ends were cut back, 5 bases at V and 5 bases at J, with 18 bases in the middle.

V gene TRBV24-1 combines with J gene TRBJ2-3, with 12 nucleotides matching TRBD2. This CDR3 has 15 residues. The germline V gene has CDR1 KGHDR and CDR2 SFDVKD. After removal of 9 bases from V and 5 bases from J, the junction contained 8 bases not matched to a gene. The chain's CDR3 is CATGLGTSGLDTQYF. The CDR3 DNA follows: TGTGCCACCGGTTTGGGGACTAGCGGGTTAGATACGCAGTATTTT.

The chain joins TRBV12-5 to TRBJ2-2; TRBD2 might be the D (6 bases). The CDR3 covers 16 residues. The V gene lost 5 bases and the J gene lost 1 base, with 14 bases spanning the gap. Germline CDR1 and CDR2: LGHNT and FRNRAP. CDR3 DNA sequence: TGTGCTAGTGGTGACTATTTAGCGGTGAACACCGGGGAGCTGTTTTTT. As protein: CASGDYLAVNTGELFF.

The chain joins TRBV7-8 to TRBJ1-5; the match to TRBD1 covers 10 bases. CDR3 length: 15 amino acids. V dropped 4 bases and J dropped 3; count of bases not matched to a gene: 3. Germline loops: CDR1 SGHVS, CDR2 FQNEAQ. As DNA, the CDR3 is TGTGCCAGCAGCTACGGGACAGGGGACAATCAGCCCCAGCATTTT. Protein sequence: CASSYGTGDNQPQHF.

DNA of the CDR3: TGTGCCAGCCGCCGGGACAGGGACTATAATTCACCCCTCCACTTT. As protein: CASRRDRDYNSPLHF. The chain links TRBV6-5 to TRBJ1-6; TRBD1 agrees at 9 bases. The germline V gene encodes CDR1 MNHEY and CDR2 SVGAGI. J lost 3 bases, V lost 8 bases, and 5 bases had no gene match. The CDR3 is made up of 15 amino acids.